This T cell receptor (beta chain) was sequenced during a study of T cell responses to AZD1222 COVID-19 vaccine (dated by TCRdb to the early 2020s). Regarding the study in general: A total of 233 trial participants underwent TCR sequencing, of whom about 210 received two doses of AZD1222 and about 25 received two doses of the MenACWY control vaccine. Trial participants were enrolled by age into subgroups of 18-55, 56-69 and 70-plus years, and roughly 150, 30 and 60 TCR-sequenced participants, respectively, were included in these subgroups.

The CDR3 regions of human TCRbeta chains were analyzed by immunosequencing. The paper's processing steps were these. TCRs in the repertoires were compared against a reference library of SARS-CoV-2-specific TCRs that had been generated with the MIRA antigen-specificity platform. Breadth meant the fraction of unique TCRs that were SARS-CoV-2-associated, whereas depth meant the fraction of total T cells that were SARS-CoV-2-associated. Using the MIRA data, each spike-specific TCR was mapped to the spike region that the TCR reacts to and placed in a CD4 or CD8 class. Log10-transformed breadth and depth values were compared by one-way ANOVA with Sidak's multiple comparisons tests. TCRdb took over this immuneACCESS table, retaining in-frame rearrangements with V and J assigned. Such tables are incomplete; in checked studies, under half of the missing clones stem from an unresolved V gene, and the remainder is unexplained. V, J and clone size derive from that table, while D and trimming were established from the DNA sequence. This sample is represented by about 270,000 clones; 94% of them were singletons. The ten biggest clones cover around 0.5% of the sample.

What the work shows at the level of the full study, not this receptor alone: No day 14 peak-response samples were available, so repertoires were characterized only after the peak T cell response. Spike-specific TCR breadth and depth rose significantly after two AZD1222 doses compared with day 0 and with MenACWY recipients. Most participants were white British and females outnumbered males, and the authors suggested that clonal diversity may have been underestimated. Conclusions about previously exposed vaccinees were limited because only a handful of AZD1222 recipients were SARS-CoV-2 seropositive at baseline. The 56-69-year group was small, and its depth increase did not reach significance, likely because of low power. Reportedly, close to half of the unique spike-specific TCRs recognized epitopes lying outside the regions that are mutated in the B.1.351 and B.1.1.7 variants. CD4 TCRs associated with the vaccine covered the entire spike protein, and the dominant responses were in regions 160-218 and 743-854.

This specimen's time point label, interpreted: about 28 days (+/-7) after the second vaccine dose. AZD1222 recipients given second doses at about 4 weeks or at about 12 weeks were pooled, since spike-specific TCR depth and breadth were not found to differ between the two schedules. Vaccinee samples came from UK trials COV001 and COV002, including a single-blind randomized controlled phase 2/3 trial of AZD1222 (ChAdOx1 nCoV-19) in healthy adults. For TCRbeta chain sequencing, PBMC samples from trial participants were taken at day 0 and at day 28 after the second dose. Counted from cysteine to phenylalanine, this CDR3 has 14 amino acids. Of the read, only the CDR3 DNA is kept; its 42 bases are in frame from base 1. For CDR1 and CDR2, the germline V gene (reference sequence) lists LNHDA and SQIVND. A distance of 9 bases separates the germline ends of V and J, which lose 3 bases and 1 base respectively.

Concerning this clone itself: Its antigen target is currently unknown. No base-level quality is on record; no much larger clone is a single base apart.

This sample comprised peripheral blood, obtained 28 days after the second AZD1222 dose. This chain joins TRBV19 to TRBJ1-1; TRBD1 is a possible D gene, resting on 6 matching bases. This receptor was taken from an adult who received the AZD1222 COVID-19 vaccine. The sequence in DNA is TGTGCCAGTAGTATTGGGACACCGAACACTGAAGCTTTCTTT. The encoded protein is CASSIGTPNTEAFF.